This T cell receptor (beta chain) was identified during a study of T cell repertoires in cytomegalovirus infection. One entry per CDR3 protein results from TCRdb running MiXCR on the reads. The sample has around 530,000 distinct CDR3 sequences, more than 15% seen once; the top ten hold 20% to 30%. Germline CDR1 and CDR2: MDHEN and SYDVKM. V lost 4 bases to trimming and J lost 12 bases; unmatched junction nucleotides: 13. The CDR3 is made up of 16 amino acids. The chain couples TRBV28 to TRBJ2-1; 12 bases fit TRBD2. The receptor was derived from a human donor in good health (CMV status not recorded). Some clones in this sample may be carry-over from other donors' samples. Sequenced input: CD8+ T cells from PBMCs. DNA of the CDR3: TGTGCCAGCAGTTCCGGGACTAGCGGGCCGGAGCGGGGGCAGTTCTTC. As protein: CASSSGTSGPERGQFF.